This T cell receptor (beta chain) was sequenced during a study of shared clonotypes between healthy human individuals. There are 15 residues in the CDR3. V shed 6 bases and J 5 bases; nucleotides not matched to a gene: 12. Germline CDR1 is MNHEY and CDR2 is SVGAGI. Study-wide points: An anticipated effect of sequencing depth on clonotype sharing among donors was recognized.

Some clones are missing from TCRdb's copy, which holds only in-frame ones; the method was immunoSEQ multiplex PCR. The table includes over a million clones, about 96% detected once. About this clone itself: What it binds is unknown.

The J gene is TRBJ2-5, the V gene TRBV6-5, with 7 bases matching TRBD1. The TCR comes from a man younger than 45 in good health. Sequenced: naive CD4+ T cells sorted from blood. The subset denotes: CD45RA+ positively selected. As DNA, the CDR3 is TGTGCCAGCAGGCGACGGACAGGTGGCAGGGAGACCCAGTACTTC. Translation: CASRRRTGGRETQYF.